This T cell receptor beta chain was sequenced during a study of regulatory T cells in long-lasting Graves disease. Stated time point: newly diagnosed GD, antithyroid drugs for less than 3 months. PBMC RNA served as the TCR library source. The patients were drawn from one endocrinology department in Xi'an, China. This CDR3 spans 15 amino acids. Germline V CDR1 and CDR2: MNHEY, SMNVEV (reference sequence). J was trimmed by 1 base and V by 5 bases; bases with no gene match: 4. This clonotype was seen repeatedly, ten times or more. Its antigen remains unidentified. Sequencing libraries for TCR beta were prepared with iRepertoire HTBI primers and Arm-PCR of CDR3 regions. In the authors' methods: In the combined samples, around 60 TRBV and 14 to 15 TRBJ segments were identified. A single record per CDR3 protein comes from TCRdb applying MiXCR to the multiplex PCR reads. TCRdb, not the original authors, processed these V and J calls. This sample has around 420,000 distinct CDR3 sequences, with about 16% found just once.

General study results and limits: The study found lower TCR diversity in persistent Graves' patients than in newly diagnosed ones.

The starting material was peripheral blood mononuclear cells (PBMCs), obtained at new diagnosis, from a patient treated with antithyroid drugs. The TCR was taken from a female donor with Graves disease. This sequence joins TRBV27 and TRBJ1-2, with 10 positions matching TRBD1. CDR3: CASSHWTGGNYGYTF. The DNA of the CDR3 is TGTGCCAGCAGTCACTGGACAGGGGGTAACTATGGCTACACCTTC.